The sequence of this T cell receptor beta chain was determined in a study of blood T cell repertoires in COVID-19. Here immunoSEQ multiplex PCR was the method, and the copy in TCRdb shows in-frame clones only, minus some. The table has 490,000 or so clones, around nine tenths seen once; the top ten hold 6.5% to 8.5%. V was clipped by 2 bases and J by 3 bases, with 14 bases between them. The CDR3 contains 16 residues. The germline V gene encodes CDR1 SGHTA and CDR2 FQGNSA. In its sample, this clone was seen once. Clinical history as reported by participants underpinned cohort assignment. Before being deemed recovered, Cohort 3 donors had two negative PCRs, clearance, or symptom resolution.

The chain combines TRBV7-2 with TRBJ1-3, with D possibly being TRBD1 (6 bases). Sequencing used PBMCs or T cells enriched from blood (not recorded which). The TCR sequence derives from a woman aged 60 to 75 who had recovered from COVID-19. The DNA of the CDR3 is TGTGCCAGCAGCTTACGGGGGGCGCCTATTGGAAACACCATATATTTT. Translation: CASSLRGAPIGNTIYF.